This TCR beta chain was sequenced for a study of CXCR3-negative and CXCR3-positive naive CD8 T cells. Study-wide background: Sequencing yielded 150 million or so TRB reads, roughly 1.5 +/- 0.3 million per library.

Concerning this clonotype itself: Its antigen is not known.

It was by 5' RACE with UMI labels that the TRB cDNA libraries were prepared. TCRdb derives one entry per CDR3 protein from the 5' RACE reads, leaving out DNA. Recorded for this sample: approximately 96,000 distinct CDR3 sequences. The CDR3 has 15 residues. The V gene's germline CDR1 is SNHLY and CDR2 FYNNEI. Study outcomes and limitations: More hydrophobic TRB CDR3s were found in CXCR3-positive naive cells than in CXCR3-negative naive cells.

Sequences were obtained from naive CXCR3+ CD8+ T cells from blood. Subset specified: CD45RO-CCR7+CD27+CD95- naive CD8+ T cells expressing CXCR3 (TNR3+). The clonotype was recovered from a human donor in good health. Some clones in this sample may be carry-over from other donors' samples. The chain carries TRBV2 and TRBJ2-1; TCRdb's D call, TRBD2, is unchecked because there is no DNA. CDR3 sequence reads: CASSVLAGGPHEQFF.